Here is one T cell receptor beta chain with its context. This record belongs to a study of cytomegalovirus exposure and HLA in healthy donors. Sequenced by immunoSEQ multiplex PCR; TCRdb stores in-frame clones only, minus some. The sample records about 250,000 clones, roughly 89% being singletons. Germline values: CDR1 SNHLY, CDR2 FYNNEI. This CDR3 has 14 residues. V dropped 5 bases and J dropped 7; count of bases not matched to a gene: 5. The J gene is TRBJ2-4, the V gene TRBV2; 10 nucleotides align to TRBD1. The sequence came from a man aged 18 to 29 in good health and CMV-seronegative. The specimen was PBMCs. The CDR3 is CASSRQGAANIQYF. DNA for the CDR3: TGTGCCAGCAGTAGACAGGGGGCGGCGAACATTCAGTACTTC. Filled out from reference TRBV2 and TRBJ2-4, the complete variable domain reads EPEVTQTPSHQVTQMGQEVILRCVPISNHLYFYWYRQILGQKVEFLVSFYNNEISEKSEIFDDQFSVERPDGSNFTLKIRSTKLEDSAMYFCASSRQGAANIQYFGAGTRLSVL.